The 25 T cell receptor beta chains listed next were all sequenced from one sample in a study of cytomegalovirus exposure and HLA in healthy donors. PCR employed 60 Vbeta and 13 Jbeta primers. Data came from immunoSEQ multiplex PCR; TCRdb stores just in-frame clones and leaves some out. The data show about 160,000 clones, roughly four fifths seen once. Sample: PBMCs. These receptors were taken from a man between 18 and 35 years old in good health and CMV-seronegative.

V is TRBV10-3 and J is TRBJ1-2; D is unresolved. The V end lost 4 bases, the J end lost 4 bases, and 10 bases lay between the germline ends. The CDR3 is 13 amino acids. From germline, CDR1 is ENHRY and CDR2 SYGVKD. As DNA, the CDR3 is TGTGCCATCAGTGTTGGCGGTCCCTATGGCTACACCTTC. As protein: CAISVGGPYGYTF.

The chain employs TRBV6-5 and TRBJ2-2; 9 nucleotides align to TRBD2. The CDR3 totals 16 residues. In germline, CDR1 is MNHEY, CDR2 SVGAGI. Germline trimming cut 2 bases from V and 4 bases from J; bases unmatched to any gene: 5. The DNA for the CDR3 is TGTGCCAGCAGTTACAGACTAGCGGTTGTCACCGGGGAGCTGTTTTTT. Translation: CASSYRLAVVTGELFF.

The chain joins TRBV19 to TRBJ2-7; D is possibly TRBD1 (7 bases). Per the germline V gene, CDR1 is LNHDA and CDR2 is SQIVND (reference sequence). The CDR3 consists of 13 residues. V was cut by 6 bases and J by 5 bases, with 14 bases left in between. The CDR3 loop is CASSPGGLDEQYF. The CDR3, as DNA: TGTGCCAGTAGCCCAGGGGGGTTGGACGAGCAGTACTTC.

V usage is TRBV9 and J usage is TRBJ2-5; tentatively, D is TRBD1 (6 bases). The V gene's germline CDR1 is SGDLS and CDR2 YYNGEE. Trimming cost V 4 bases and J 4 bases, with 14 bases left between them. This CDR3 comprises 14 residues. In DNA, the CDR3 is TGTGCCAGCAGCCCCGCACCGGACAGAGAGACCCAGTACTTC. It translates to CASSPAPDRETQYF.

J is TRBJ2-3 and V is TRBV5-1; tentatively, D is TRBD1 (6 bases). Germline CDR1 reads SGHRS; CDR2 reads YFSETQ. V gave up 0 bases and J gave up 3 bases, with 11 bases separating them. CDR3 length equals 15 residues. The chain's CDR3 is CASSLGAGATDTQYF. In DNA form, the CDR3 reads TGCGCCAGCAGCTTGGGAGCAGGGGCAACAGATACGCAGTATTTT.

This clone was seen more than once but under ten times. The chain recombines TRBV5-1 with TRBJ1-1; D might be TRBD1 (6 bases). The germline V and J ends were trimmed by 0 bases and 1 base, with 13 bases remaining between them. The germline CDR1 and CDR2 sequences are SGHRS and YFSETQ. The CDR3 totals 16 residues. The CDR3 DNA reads TGCGCCAGCAGCTTGGCCGTCTCAGGGGAGAACACTGAAGCTTTCTTT. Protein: CASSLAVSGENTEAFF.

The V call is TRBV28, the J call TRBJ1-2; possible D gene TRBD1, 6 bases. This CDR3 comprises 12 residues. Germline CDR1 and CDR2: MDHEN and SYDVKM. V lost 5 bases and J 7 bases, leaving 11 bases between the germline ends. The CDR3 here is CASSRQGSGYTF. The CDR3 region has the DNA TGTGCCAGCAGTCGGCAGGGGTCTGGCTACACCTTC.

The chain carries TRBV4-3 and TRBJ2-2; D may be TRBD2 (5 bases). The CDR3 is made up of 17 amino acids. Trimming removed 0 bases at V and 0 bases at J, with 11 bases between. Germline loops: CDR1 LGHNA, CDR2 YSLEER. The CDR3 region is CASSQDLREANTGELFF. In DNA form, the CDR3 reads TGCGCCAGCAGCCAAGATCTGAGGGAAGCGAACACCGGGGAGCTGTTTTTT.

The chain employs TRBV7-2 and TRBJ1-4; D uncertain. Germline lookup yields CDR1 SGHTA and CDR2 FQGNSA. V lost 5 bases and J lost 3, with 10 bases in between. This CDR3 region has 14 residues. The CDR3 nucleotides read TGTGCCAGCAGCCCCCGAGGAGCTAATGAAAAACTGTTTTTT. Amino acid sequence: CASSPRGANEKLFF.

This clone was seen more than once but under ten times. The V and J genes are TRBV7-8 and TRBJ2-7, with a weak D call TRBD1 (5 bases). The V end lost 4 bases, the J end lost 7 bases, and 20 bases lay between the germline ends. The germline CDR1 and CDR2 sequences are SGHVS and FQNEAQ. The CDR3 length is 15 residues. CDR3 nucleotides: TGTGCCAGCAGCTCCTCCCCCAGAAGGGGAAGGGAGCAGTACTTC. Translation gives CASSSSPRRGREQYF.

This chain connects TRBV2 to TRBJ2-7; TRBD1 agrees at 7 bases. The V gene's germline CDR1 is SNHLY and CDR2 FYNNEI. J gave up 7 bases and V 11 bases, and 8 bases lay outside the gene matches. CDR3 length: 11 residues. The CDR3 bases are TGTGCCGGCGGACAGGAGGTAGAGCAGTACTTC. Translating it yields CAGGQEVEQYF. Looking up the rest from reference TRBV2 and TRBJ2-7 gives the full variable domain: EPEVTQTPSHQVTQMGQEVILRCVPISNHLYFYWYRQILGQKVEFLVSFYNNEISEKSEIFDDQFSVERPDGSNFTLKIRSTKLEDSAMYFCAGGQEVEQYFGPGTRLTVT.

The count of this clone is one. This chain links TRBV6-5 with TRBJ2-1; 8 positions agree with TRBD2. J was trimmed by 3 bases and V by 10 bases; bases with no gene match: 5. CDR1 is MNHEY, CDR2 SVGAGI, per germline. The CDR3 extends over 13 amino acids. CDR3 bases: TGTGCCACCGGACTAGCCATCTACAATGAGCAGTTCTTC. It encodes CATGLAIYNEQFF.

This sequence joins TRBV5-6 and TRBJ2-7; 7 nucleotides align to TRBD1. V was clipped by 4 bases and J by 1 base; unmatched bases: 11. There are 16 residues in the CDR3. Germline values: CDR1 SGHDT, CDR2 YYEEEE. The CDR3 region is CASSLGTGAQSYEQYF. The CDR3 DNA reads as TGTGCCAGCAGCCTAGGTACAGGGGCCCAGTCCTACGAGCAGTACTTC.

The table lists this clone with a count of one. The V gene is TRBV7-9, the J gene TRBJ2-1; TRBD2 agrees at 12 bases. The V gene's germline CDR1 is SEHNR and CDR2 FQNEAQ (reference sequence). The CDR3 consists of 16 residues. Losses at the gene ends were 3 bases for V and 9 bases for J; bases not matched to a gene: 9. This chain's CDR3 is CASSFSGLAGKTEQFF. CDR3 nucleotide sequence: TGTGCCAGCAGCTTTTCTGGACTAGCGGGGAAGACTGAGCAGTTCTTC.

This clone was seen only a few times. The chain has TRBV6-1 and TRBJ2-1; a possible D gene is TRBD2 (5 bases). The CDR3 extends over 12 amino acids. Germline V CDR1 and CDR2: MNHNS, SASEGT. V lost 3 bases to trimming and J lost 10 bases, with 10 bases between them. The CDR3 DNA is TGTGCCAGCAGTGAGTTGGCGGGCGAGCAGTTCTTC. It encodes CASSELAGEQFF.

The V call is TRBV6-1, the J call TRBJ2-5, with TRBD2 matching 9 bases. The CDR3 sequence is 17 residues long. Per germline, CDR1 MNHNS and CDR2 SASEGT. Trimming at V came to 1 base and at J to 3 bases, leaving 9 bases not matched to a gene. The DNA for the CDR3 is TGTGCCAGCAGTGAAGAAGGACTAGCGAGAGGGGAAGAGACCCAGTACTTC. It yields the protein CASSEEGLARGEETQYF.

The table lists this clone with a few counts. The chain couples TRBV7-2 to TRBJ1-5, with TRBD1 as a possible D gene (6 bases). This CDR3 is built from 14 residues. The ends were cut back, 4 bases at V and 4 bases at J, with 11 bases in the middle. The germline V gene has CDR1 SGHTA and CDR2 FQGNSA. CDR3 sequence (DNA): TGTGCCAGCAGCTCCACAGGGCGAAATCAGCCCCAGCATTTT. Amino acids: CASSSTGRNQPQHF.

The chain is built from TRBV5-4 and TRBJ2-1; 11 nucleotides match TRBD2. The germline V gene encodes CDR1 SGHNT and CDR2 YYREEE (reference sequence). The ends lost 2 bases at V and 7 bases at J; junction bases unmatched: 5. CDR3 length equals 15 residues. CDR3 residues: CASSLGTSGRNEQFF. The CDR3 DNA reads TGTGCCAGCAGCTTAGGTACTAGCGGGAGAAATGAGCAGTTCTTC. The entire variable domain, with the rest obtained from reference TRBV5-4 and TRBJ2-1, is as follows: ETGVTQSPTHLIKTRGQQVTLRCSSQSGHNTVSWYQQALGQGPQFIFQYYREEENGRGNFPPRFSGLQFPNYSSELNVNALELDDSALYLCASSLGTSGRNEQFFGPGTRLTVL.

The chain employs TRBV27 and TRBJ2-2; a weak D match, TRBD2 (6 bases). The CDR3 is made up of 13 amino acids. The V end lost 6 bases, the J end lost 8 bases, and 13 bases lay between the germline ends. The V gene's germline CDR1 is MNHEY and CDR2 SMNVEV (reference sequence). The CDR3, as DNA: TGTGCCAGCAGCCCCCGGAGCGGGGGGGAGCTGTTTTTT. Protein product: CASSPRSGGELFF.

This chain's CDR3 is CASSFNRGNSPLHF. The CDR3, as DNA: TGTGCCAGCAGCTTCAACAGGGGTAATTCACCCCTCCACTTT. The chain has TRBV7-2 and TRBJ1-6, with 7 bases lining up with TRBD1. The CDR3 runs to 14 residues. Germline CDR1 reads SGHTA; CDR2 reads FQGNSA. The trim removed 3 bases at V and 6 bases at J, leaving 2 bases unmatched.

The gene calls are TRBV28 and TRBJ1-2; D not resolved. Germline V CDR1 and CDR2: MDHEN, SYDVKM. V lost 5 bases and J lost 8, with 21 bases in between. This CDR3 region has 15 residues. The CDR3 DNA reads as TGTGCCAGCAGTCCCCTAGATTTTACGCCCGGAGGCTACACCTTC. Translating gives CASSPLDFTPGGYTF.

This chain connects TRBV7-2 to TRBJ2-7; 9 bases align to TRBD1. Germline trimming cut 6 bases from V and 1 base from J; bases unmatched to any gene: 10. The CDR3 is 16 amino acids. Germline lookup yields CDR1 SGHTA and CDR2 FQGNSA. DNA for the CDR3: TGTGCCAGCAGTTCCACCGGGACAGGGTTGTCCTACGAGCAGTACTTC. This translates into CASSSTGTGLSYEQYF.

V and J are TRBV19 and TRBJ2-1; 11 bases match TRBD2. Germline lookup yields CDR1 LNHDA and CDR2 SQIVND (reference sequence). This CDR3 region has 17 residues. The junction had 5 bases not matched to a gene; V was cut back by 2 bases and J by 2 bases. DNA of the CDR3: TGTGCCAGTAGTATAACTAGCGGGAGATCAACCTACAATGAGCAGTTCTTC. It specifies CASSITSGRSTYNEQFF.

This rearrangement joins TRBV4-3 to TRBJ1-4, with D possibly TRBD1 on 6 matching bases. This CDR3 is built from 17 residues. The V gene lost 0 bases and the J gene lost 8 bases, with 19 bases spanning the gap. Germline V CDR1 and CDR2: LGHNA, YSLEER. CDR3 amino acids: CASSQESYGGGSEKLFF. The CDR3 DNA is TGCGCCAGCAGCCAAGAATCGTATGGGGGCGGTTCCGAAAAACTGTTTTTT.

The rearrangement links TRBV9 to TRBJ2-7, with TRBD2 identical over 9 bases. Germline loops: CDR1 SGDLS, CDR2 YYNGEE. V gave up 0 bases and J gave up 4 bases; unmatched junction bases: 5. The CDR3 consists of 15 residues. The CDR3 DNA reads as TGTGCCAGCAGCGTAGGCCCTAGCGGGGAATACGAGCAGTACTTC. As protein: CASSVGPSGEYEQYF.